Below, 27 T cell receptor beta chains from the same sample are listed, as sequenced in a study of blood T cell repertoires in COVID-19. Sequenced by immunoSEQ multiplex PCR; TCRdb stores in-frame clones only, minus some. The data show 75,000 to 95,000 clones, with roughly 90% seen just once and approximately 2.5% held by the top ten. Sequenced: peripheral blood. Receptor source: a human donor in a cohort sampled during active COVID-19.

The genes are TRBV10-2 and TRBJ1-6; 8 bases align to TRBD1. The CDR3 loop spans 15 amino acids. Germline CDR1 WSHSY, CDR2 SAAADI. After removal of 6 bases from V and 8 bases from J, the junction contained 9 bases not matched to a gene. The CDR3 region is CASRQKQGGYSPLHF. In DNA form, the CDR3 reads TGCGCCAGCAGACAAAAACAGGGGGGCTATTCACCCCTCCACTTT.

The chain employs TRBV28 and TRBJ1-5; D unclear. V was shortened by 4 bases and J by 6 bases, with 10 bases between the two germline ends. The CDR3 runs to 13 residues. The germline gives CDR1 MDHEN, CDR2 SYDVKM. CDR3 amino acids: CASSSERSQPQHF. The CDR3 nucleotides read TGTGCCAGCAGTTCTGAACGTAGTCAGCCCCAGCATTTT.

V usage is TRBV6-6 and J usage is TRBJ1-1; 8 nucleotides match TRBD1. Looked up from germline, CDR1 is MNHNY and CDR2 is SVGAGI (reference sequence). V lost 3 bases, J lost 10 bases, and 13 bases stayed unmatched. CDR3 length equals 15 residues. CDR3 region: CASSYGGTGNLGAFF. The CDR3 DNA follows: TGTGCCAGCAGTTATGGCGGGACAGGAAATCTAGGAGCTTTCTTT.

The chain uses TRBV5-5 and TRBJ2-1; TRBD2 matches at 16 bases. Germline-derived CDR1 and CDR2 are SGHKS and YYEKEE (reference sequence). The CDR3 extends over 18 amino acids. Germline trimming cut 3 bases from V and 0 bases from J; bases unmatched to any gene: 3. The CDR3 coding sequence is TGTGCCAGCAGCTGGGGACTAGCGGGAGGGAGCTCCTACAATGAGCAGTTCTTC. As protein: CASSWGLAGGSSYNEQFF.

This rearrangement joins TRBV29-1 to TRBJ2-1; D is perhaps TRBD2 (6 bases). Germline-derived CDR1 and CDR2 are SQVTM and ANQGSEA. Trimming took 5 bases from V and 0 from J, leaving 20 bases between them. The CDR3 runs 17 residues. The CDR3 loop reads CSVWGDQAESSYNEQFF. The CDR3 DNA reads TGCAGCGTTTGGGGGGACCAAGCTGAGAGCTCCTACAATGAGCAGTTCTTC.

The chain recombines TRBV9 with TRBJ2-1; 10 bases agree with TRBD2. The CDR3 is 15 amino acids. Germline CDR1 and CDR2: SGDLS and YYNGEE. V lost 0 bases and J lost 7; bases outside the gene matches: 4. The CDR3 region is CASSVGGLARNEQFF. In nucleotides, the CDR3 is TGTGCCAGCAGCGTAGGGGGACTAGCGAGGAATGAGCAGTTCTTC.

The J gene is TRBJ1-4, the V gene TRBV5-4; no reliable D call. There are 15 residues in the CDR3. Germline CDR1 reads SGHNT; CDR2 reads YYREEE (reference sequence). V was clipped by 0 bases and J by 1 base, with 7 bases between them. DNA for the CDR3: TGTGCCAGCAGCTTGGCGACTCAAACTAATGAAAAACTGTTTTTT. Translating gives CASSLATQTNEKLFF.

The V call is TRBV27, the J call TRBJ1-4; TRBD1 agrees at 8 bases. CDR1 MNHEY and CDR2 SMNVEV come from the germline V gene (reference sequence). CDR3 length: 14 residues. V gave up 4 bases and J gave up 7 bases; unmatched junction bases: 5. The CDR3 spells CASSYQGAGEKLFF. The CDR3 nucleotides read TGTGCCAGCAGTTATCAGGGGGCTGGTGAAAAACTGTTTTTT.

The rearrangement uses TRBV19 and TRBJ1-5; 8 bases agree with TRBD1. The J segment lost 2 bases and the V segment lost 3 bases, leaving 3 bases of the junction unmatched. The germline V gene has CDR1 LNHDA and CDR2 SQIVND (reference sequence). There are 15 residues in the CDR3. The DNA for the CDR3 is TGTGCCAGTAGTATTAGGGGACAGGGCAATCAGCCCCAGCATTTT. Translating it yields CASSIRGQGNQPQHF.

The V call is TRBV3-1 (or the pseudogene TRBV3-2), the J call TRBJ2-7, with D tentatively TRBD1 (5 bases). V lost 0 bases and J lost 2, with 20 bases in between. CDR1 is LGHDT and CDR2 is YNNKEL in the germline V gene (reference sequence). The CDR3 sequence is 18 residues long. The CDR3 spells CASSQDRAVAGMAYEQYF. CDR3 sequence (DNA): TGTGCCAGCAGCCAAGATAGGGCGGTGGCAGGGATGGCCTACGAGCAGTACTTC.

The V and J genes are TRBV7-3 and TRBJ2-1; the match to TRBD1 covers 7 bases. J lost 0 bases, V lost 1 base, and 9 bases had no gene match. Germline CDR1 reads SGHTA; CDR2 reads FQGTGA. This CDR3 contains 18 residues. The CDR3 protein is CASSLSFGTENSYNEQFF. The CDR3 nucleotides read TGTGCCAGCAGCTTAAGCTTCGGGACAGAAAACTCCTACAATGAGCAGTTCTTC.

The genes are TRBV6-6 and TRBJ2-5, with TRBD2 matching over 11 bases. J was trimmed by 5 bases and V by 4 bases; bases with no gene match: 3. The CDR3 totals 14 residues. Germline V CDR1 and CDR2: MNHNY, SVGAGI (reference sequence). The CDR3 region has the DNA TGTGCCAGCAGTTCGACTAGCGGGGCGGAGACCCAGTACTTC. Protein product: CASSSTSGAETQYF.

This clone was seen just once. The chain uses TRBV11-2 and TRBJ1-5; 7 bases are a match to TRBD1. Germline CDR1 is SGHAT and CDR2 is FQNNGV. Trimming at V came to 4 bases and at J to 7 bases, leaving 7 bases not matched to a gene. The CDR3 totals 14 residues. The CDR3 region is CASSSGQVGQPQHF. The CDR3 nucleotides are TGTGCCAGCAGCTCCGGACAGGTGGGACAGCCCCAGCATTTT.

The rearrangement links TRBV27 to TRBJ2-7; D not certain. The CDR3 sequence is 13 residues long. V lost 6 bases and J 1 base, leaving 10 bases between the germline ends. Germline values: CDR1 MNHEY, CDR2 SMNVEV (reference sequence). CDR3 sequence reads: CASSRYSSYEQYF. The CDR3 nucleotides read TGTGCCAGCAGCCGTTATTCTTCCTACGAGCAGTACTTC.

This chain links TRBV6-5 with TRBJ2-4; D perhaps matches TRBD2 (6 bases). The CDR3 runs to 16 residues. V lost 0 bases to trimming and J lost 8 bases, with 17 bases between them. CDR1 is MNHEY, CDR2 SVGAGI, per germline. CDR3 nucleotides: TGTGCCAGCAGTTACTCGGGGCAGGGAGGAGGGGACATTCAGTACTTC. Protein: CASSYSGQGGGDIQYF.

This chain joins TRBV28 and TRBJ2-2, with no clear D. The V end lost 1 base, the J end lost 5 bases, and 5 bases lay between the germline ends. The CDR3 has 13 amino acids. Looked up from germline, CDR1 is MDHEN and CDR2 is SYDVKM. The chain's CDR3 is CASSLSGTGELFF. CDR3 nucleotides: TGTGCCAGCAGTTTATCAGGTACCGGGGAGCTGTTTTTT.

The chain links TRBV2 to TRBJ2-1; perhaps TRBD2 as D (5 bases). There are 17 residues in the CDR3. Germline assignment: CDR1 SNHLY and CDR2 FYNNEI. V dropped 2 bases and J dropped 8 bases, with 22 bases sitting between them. The CDR3, as DNA: TGTGCCAGCAGTGAAAGGGTGTCGAGGGCCGTCGTATATGAGCAGTTCTTC. It is translated as CASSERVSRAVVYEQFF.

This clone appeared once. The rearrangement joins TRBV5-1 to TRBJ2-7; 11 nucleotides line up with TRBD2. CDR1 is SGHRS and CDR2 is YFSETQ in the germline V gene. The CDR3 is 16 residues long. J was trimmed by 0 bases and V by 3 bases; bases with no gene match: 5. CDR3 DNA: TGCGCCAGCAGCTGGGGACTAGCGGAATTCTCCTACGAGCAGTACTTC. This gives the protein CASSWGLAEFSYEQYF.

Only one count was recorded for this clone. CDR3 region: CASSPGTSGRASPDTQYF. The CDR3 nucleotides are TGTGCCAGCAGCCCCGGGACTAGCGGGAGGGCCTCTCCAGATACGCAGTATTTT. This rearrangement joins TRBV5-4 to TRBJ2-3; 16 nucleotides align to TRBD2. The germline V gene has CDR1 SGHNT and CDR2 YYREEE (reference sequence). The V segment lost 4 bases and the J segment 4 bases; nucleotides outside the gene matches: 9. The CDR3 extends over 18 amino acids.

V usage is TRBV12-3 or TRBV12-4 and J usage is TRBJ1-5, with D hard to call. The CDR3 is 13 amino acids. Trimming left V 6 bases short and J 7 bases short, with 13 bases between. The CDR3 DNA reads TGTGCCAGCAGCCGGGAGCCGGGACAGCCCCAGCATTTT. This sequence encodes CASSREPGQPQHF.

The rearrangement uses TRBV7-9 and TRBJ1-5; a possible D gene is TRBD1 (5 bases). Deletions cut 8 bases from V and 4 bases from J, with 12 bases between. CDR1 is SEHNR, CDR2 FQNEAQ, per germline (reference sequence). The CDR3 runs 13 residues. This CDR3 reads CASAGKGNQPQHF. CDR3 in DNA: TGTGCCAGCGCGGGAAAGGGGAATCAGCCCCAGCATTTT.

The chain employs TRBV11-1 and TRBJ2-5, with D possibly matching TRBD2 (5 bases). The CDR3 contains 14 residues. Trimming pared 4 bases from V and 5 bases from J, leaving 14 bases between. Per germline, CDR1 SGHAT and CDR2 FQDESV (reference sequence). Written as DNA, the CDR3 is TGTGCCAGCAGCTCCGACGGTCCGGGGGAGACCCAGTACTTC. This gives the protein CASSSDGPGETQYF.

This chain joins TRBV9 and TRBJ2-7, with TRBD1 matching 9 bases. With V trimmed by 4 bases and J by 7 bases, 6 bases remained unmatched. CDR3 length: 13 residues. The germline V gene encodes CDR1 SGDLS and CDR2 YYNGEE. Here the CDR3 reads CASSSGTGMEQYF. CDR3 DNA: TGTGCCAGCAGCTCGGGGACAGGGATGGAGCAGTACTTC.

The chain has TRBV24-1 and TRBJ1-1; a weak D match, TRBD1 (6 bases). This CDR3 has 13 amino acids. V lost 5 bases, J lost 11 bases, and 17 bases lay in between. Germline CDR1 KGHDR, CDR2 SFDVKD. CDR3 bases: TGTGCCACCAGTGTAGGCACAGCCACAGGGGCTTTCTTT. Residues: CATSVGTATGAFF.

The J gene is TRBJ2-7, the V gene TRBV4-3; the D is unclear. The V end was cut by 3 bases, the J end by 2 bases, with 8 bases between. Germline CDR1 LGHNA, CDR2 YSLEER. The CDR3 is 13 amino acids. CDR3 sequence reads: CASSHAQTYEQYF. The CDR3 DNA reads TGCGCCAGCAGCCACGCCCAGACCTACGAGCAGTACTTC.

The V gene is TRBV3-1 (or the pseudogene TRBV3-2), the J gene TRBJ1-2, with 11 bases matching TRBD1. J was trimmed by 5 bases and V by 6 bases; bases with no gene match: 8. CDR3 length: 15 residues. From germline, CDR1 is LGHDT and CDR2 YNNKEL (reference sequence). CDR3 sequence reads: CASRGPGQGEYGYTF. CDR3 nucleotides: TGTGCCAGCAGGGGACCGGGACAGGGGGAATATGGCTACACCTTC.

The chain recombines TRBV12-3 or TRBV12-4 with TRBJ1-2, with D hard to call. Trimming took 1 base from V and 0 from J, leaving 3 bases between them. There are 13 residues in the CDR3. CDR3 DNA: TGTGCCAGCAGTTTAGGAGCTAACTATGGCTACACCTTC. Encoded protein: CASSLGANYGYTF.